This T cell receptor beta chain was captured by sequencing in a study of OX40 agonist ivuxolimab in advanced cancers. The study in broad terms: Ivuxolimab was an agonistic, fully human IgG2 monoclonal antibody directed against OX40 (CD134), a costimulatory receptor. Of the roughly 52 patients in dose escalation, some 20 had hepatocellular carcinoma, some 15 had melanoma, 9 had renal cell carcinoma and 9 had head and neck cancer. Partial responses occurred in three dose-escalation patients, of whom one had hepatocellular carcinoma and two had cutaneous melanoma. Intravenous ivuxolimab was administered to patients every 2 weeks at six dose levels: 0.01, 0.1, 0.3, 1.5, 3 and 10 mg/kg. The point of sequencing TCRbeta in the periphery was to test whether ivuxolimab changed TCR sequence diversity and drove clonal T-cell expansion. The paper covers the monotherapy dose-escalation part of the phase I ivuxolimab trial, which included N ≈ 50 patients. In the dose-escalation cohort, approximately 83% of patients were male, and the mean age was 60 years with a range of about 20 to 79. Prior anti-PD-1, anti-PD-L1 or anti-CTLA-4 therapy was permitted, and less than 45% of dose-escalation patients had received checkpoint inhibitors. Paper-wide results and their limitations: Which antigens the clonally expanded peripheral T cells were specific for was not determined. At doses of 0.1 to 3.0 mg/kg, clonal expansion of both CD4+ and CD8+ T cells in blood was seen between baseline and week 6. In the 0.1-3.0 mg/kg groups, partial responders had among the lowest normalized peripheral clonal expansion, particularly in CD8+ T cells. Low levels of normalized T-cell clonal expansion were also seen in some patients who did not respond. After ivuxolimab, more expanded clones were found on average in CD8+ T cells than in CD4+ T cells.

Genomic DNA was isolated from the sorted cells so that the TCRbeta CDR3 region could be sequenced. The immunoSEQ Assay was used for sequencing of TCRbeta CDR3 regions. In its TCRdb copy, this immuneACCESS table keeps in-frame sequences only and misses some clones. Where compared with another copy, unresolved V genes explain less than half of these, and the others have no known cause. The sample records approximately 80,000 clones, about nine tenths of which are singletons. In total, the top ten clones hold around 0.19% of the sample. As to this clone: What antigen it recognizes has not been identified. The sample holds no much larger clone one base away, and base qualities are not on file.

Cut back by 2 bases and 8 bases, the V and J ends lie 13 bases apart. The germline V gene (reference sequence) supplies CDR1 PRHDT and CDR2 FYEKMQ. The CDR3 starts with the cysteine, ends with the phenylalanine, and has 15 residues. The retained sequence is limited to the CDR3, 45 bases, with the frame set at the first base. Patients with a history of autoimmune disease or receiving systemic immunosuppression were excluded from the trial. Peripheral blood for TCR sequencing was collected from all dose cohorts at baseline, on cycle 4 day 1, and on cycle 7 day 1. The samples were drawn from a first-in-human, open-label, multicenter phase I dose-escalation trial of ivuxolimab. Adults with locally advanced or metastatic melanoma, renal cell carcinoma, hepatocellular carcinoma or head and neck squamous cell carcinoma were enrolled in the trial. Before TCR sequencing, CD4+ and CD8+ T cells were separately sorted from peripheral blood.

The chain couples TRBV13 to TRBJ2-6; D gene: possibly TRBD1, on 5 matching bases. The source is an adult with an advanced solid tumor such as melanoma, head and neck, liver or kidney cancer. The sequencing here drew on CD4+ or CD8+ T cells sorted from blood, taken in a trial of the OX40 agonist ivuxolimab. Here the CDR3 is given as CASSLQAGWSNVLTF. The nucleotide sequence is given as TGTGCCAGCAGCTTACAGGCAGGGTGGTCCAACGTCCTGACTTTC.